This T cell receptor (beta chain) was captured in a study of blood T cell repertoires in COVID-19. Study-level background: Sites across the United States, Italy and Spain contributed samples from acute and convalescent COVID-19. T cells, B-cell-depleted T cells, or PBMCs supplied cDNA or gDNA.

Original processing notes: Amplified reference gene primers provided the basis for estimating nucleated cell counts. Profiling relied on immunoSEQ multiplex PCR, and the TCRdb table lists in-frame clones only, not all of them. From that table come the V and J calls and clone size; the DNA was used to work out D and trimming. This table holds around 72,000 clones, around 81% found once. V was cut by 0 bases and J by 1 base, with 11 bases left in between. Germline V gene sequence: CDR1 SGHRS, CDR2 YFSETQ. The CDR3 totals 16 residues. The material sequenced was peripheral blood. This sequence was found in a woman in her seventies with acute or convalescent COVID-19. The chain is built from TRBV5-1 and TRBJ2-1, with D possibly being TRBD2 (5 bases). The CDR3 protein is CASSLAPPGSYNEQFF. DNA of the CDR3: TGCGCCAGCAGCTTGGCTCCTCCGGGGTCCTACAATGAGCAGTTCTTC.